This paragraph reports one T cell receptor beta chain. Antigen unknown. With V trimmed by 0 bases and J by 4 bases, 9 bases remained unmatched. CDR1 and CDR2 from the germline V gene are MGHRA and YSYEKL. The length of the CDR3 is 18 residues. Anyone with autoimmune disease history or systemic immunosuppression was excluded. The record originates from a study of OX40 agonist ivuxolimab in advanced cancers. Findings of the study overall: CD4+ and CD8+ blood T cells expanded clonally by week 6 at 0.1 to 3.0 mg/kg.

This table comes from immunoSEQ multiplex PCR, and its TCRdb copy is limited to in-frame clones, with some not included. Of more than 60,000 clones listed, 86% are singletons. This material consisted of CD4+ or CD8+ T cells sorted from blood, taken in a trial of the OX40 agonist ivuxolimab. The TCR originated in an adult with an advanced solid tumor such as melanoma, head and neck, liver or kidney cancer. The genes are TRBV4-1 and TRBJ2-5; the match to TRBD1 covers 12 bases. CDR3 residues: CASSQDIGTGGGGETQYF. The CDR3 nucleotides read TGCGCCAGCAGCCAAGATATTGGGACAGGGGGCGGGGGAGAGACCCAGTACTTC.